A single sample is the source of the 19 T cell receptor beta chains below, sequenced in a study of shared clonotypes between healthy human individuals. Using immunoSEQ multiplex PCR, the repertoire was profiled, and TCRdb retains in-frame clones only, with some absent. Of 2.5 million or so clones in the sample, around nine tenths were seen once. The material sequenced was naive CD4+ T cells sorted from blood. Described subset: CD45RA+ positively selected. Receptor source: a young man in good health.

As for this clone: The junction and the germline gene differ at one end; a read error may be behind it. The rearrangement joins TRBV28 to TRBJ1-6; 7 bases line up with TRBD1. CDR1 is MDHEN and CDR2 is SYDVKM in the germline V gene. This CDR3 region has 12 residues. The CDR3 coding sequence is TGTGCCAGCAGTTCCAAGGGGGCGACCTTCGACTTT. This codes for CASSSKGATFDF.

The V gene is TRBV2, the J gene TRBJ2-1, with TRBD2 identical over 7 bases. Germline V gene data show CDR1 as SNHLY and CDR2 as FYNNEI. With 4 bases clipped from V and 5 bases from J, the junction kept 2 bases outside the gene matches. The CDR3 runs to 13 residues. The CDR3 loop is CASSVGTNNEQFF. CDR3 nucleotides: TGTGCCAGCAGTGTGGGGACTAACAATGAGCAGTTCTTC.

V gene TRBV2 combines with J gene TRBJ2-2; D not certain. In germline, CDR1 is SNHLY, CDR2 FYNNEI. The V gene lost 4 bases and the J gene lost 0 bases, with 9 bases spanning the gap. This CDR3 comprises 15 residues. The CDR3 loop is CASSGQFSNTGELFF. In DNA, the CDR3 is TGTGCCAGCAGTGGACAATTTTCGAACACCGGGGAGCTGTTTTTT. The entire variable domain, with the rest obtained from reference TRBV2 and TRBJ2-2, is as follows: EPEVTQTPSHQVTQMGQEVILRCVPISNHLYFYWYRQILGQKVEFLVSFYNNEISEKSEIFDDQFSVERPDGSNFTLKIRSTKLEDSAMYFCASSGQFSNTGELFFGEGSRLTVL.

The chain employs TRBV19 and TRBJ2-3; 9 bases map to TRBD1. Germline CDR1 LNHDA, CDR2 SQIVND (reference sequence). The CDR3 totals 16 residues. V shed 4 bases and J 2 bases; nucleotides not matched to a gene: 7. CDR3 DNA sequence: TGTGCCAGTAGTACCCACAGGGGGCCTGCCACAGATACGCAGTATTTT. Translation gives CASSTHRGPATDTQYF.

This chain links TRBV4-1 with TRBJ2-1; 9 nucleotides agree with TRBD2. Losses at the gene ends were 7 bases for V and 8 bases for J; bases not matched to a gene: 15. This CDR3 contains 16 residues. Per germline, CDR1 MGHRA and CDR2 YSYEKL. The CDR3 bases are TGCGCCAGCAAGAGCCTGGGGCGGGGGGGAGAGGATGAGCAGTTCTTC. It codes for CASKSLGRGGEDEQFF.

The rearrangement joins TRBV25-1 to TRBJ1-3, with D tentatively TRBD1 (6 bases). The CDR3 covers 15 residues. Trimming stripped 7 bases from V and 4 bases from J, with 17 bases between. Germline CDR1 reads MGHDK; CDR2 reads SYGVNS. The CDR3 DNA sequence: TGTGCCAGCAACCCCGGAGGGGGACGAGGAAACACCATATATTTT. Residues: CASNPGGGRGNTIYF.

The chain has TRBV6-1 and TRBJ1-6, with 10 nucleotides matching TRBD1. The CDR3 covers 17 residues. With 0 bases clipped from V and 7 bases from J, the junction kept 6 bases outside the gene matches. Germline V gene data show CDR1 as MNHNS and CDR2 as SASEGT. This chain's CDR3 is CASSEAQGQGLNSPLHF. As DNA, the CDR3 is TGTGCCAGCAGTGAAGCCCAGGGACAGGGGCTGAATTCACCCCTCCACTTT.

This sequence joins TRBV18 and TRBJ2-3; D gene ambiguous. Germline V gives CDR1 KGHSH, CDR2 LQKENI. V was trimmed by 3 bases and J by 6 bases, leaving 10 bases between them. This CDR3 is built from 13 residues. CDR3 sequence: CASSPNRQDTQYF. For the CDR3, the DNA is TGTGCCAGCTCACCCAATAGGCAGGATACGCAGTATTTT.

The V and J genes are TRBV27 and TRBJ1-5; 10 positions agree with TRBD1. V lost 6 bases, J lost 4 bases, and 6 bases stayed unmatched. Germline V gene lookup returns CDR1 MNHEY and CDR2 SMNVEV (reference sequence). The CDR3 loop spans 15 amino acids. CDR3 loop: CASSPTGGVNQPQHF. The CDR3 DNA is TGTGCCAGCAGCCCGACAGGGGGCGTGAATCAGCCCCAGCATTTT.

V usage is TRBV6-1 and J usage is TRBJ2-7; the D gene is possibly TRBD2 (6 bases). Trimming shortened V by 1 base and J by 3 bases, and 16 bases separated the two germline ends. CDR3 length equals 16 residues. Germline assignment: CDR1 MNHNS and CDR2 SASEGT. CDR3 amino acids: CASSEGGAMGHYEQYF. The DNA of the CDR3 is TGTGCCAGCAGTGAAGGCGGGGCAATGGGGCACTACGAGCAGTACTTC.

This clone has only one observation. V is TRBV25-1 and J is TRBJ1-6; the D is unclear. This CDR3 has 15 residues. Germline V CDR1 and CDR2: MGHDK, SYGVNS. V lost 5 bases to trimming and J lost 2 bases, with 10 bases between them. CDR3 loop: CASSPTGPYNSPLHF. The CDR3 coding sequence is TGTGCCAGCAGTCCCACCGGGCCCTATAATTCACCCCTCCACTTT.

This clone showed up just once. V usage is TRBV18 and J usage is TRBJ1-2, with 7 bases aligning to TRBD1. Per germline, CDR1 KGHSH and CDR2 LQKENI. The CDR3 runs to 13 residues. V lost 1 base, J lost 8 bases, and 4 bases stayed unmatched. CDR3 sequence reads: CASSPQQGRGYTF. The CDR3 DNA sequence: TGTGCCAGCTCACCACAACAGGGGAGGGGCTACACCTTC. Based on the CDR3 plus reference TRBV18 and TRBJ1-2, the full variable domain is NAGVMQNPRHLVRRRGQEARLRCSPMKGHSHVYWYRQLPEEGLKFMVYLQKENIIDESGMPKERFSAEFPKEGPSILRIQQVVRGDSAAYFCASSPQQGRGYTFGSGTRLTVV.

V and J are TRBV5-1 and TRBJ2-3; 7 bases map to TRBD2. The CDR3 is 16 residues long. With V trimmed by 3 bases and J by 5 bases, 12 bases remained unmatched. The germline CDR1 and CDR2 sequences are SGHRS and YFSETQ. CDR3 sequence: CASSWSGTNGKDTQYF. The CDR3, as DNA: TGCGCCAGCAGCTGGTCCGGGACTAATGGGAAAGATACGCAGTATTTT.

The CDR3 sequence: CASSSKGGVVPLHF. The CDR3 coding sequence is TGTGCCAGCAGTTCTAAGGGGGGGGTGGTGCCCCTCCACTTT. The chain combines TRBV7-2 with TRBJ1-6; D may be TRBD1 (6 bases). Germline lookup yields CDR1 SGHTA and CDR2 FQGNSA. V gave up 6 bases and J gave up 13 bases, with 19 bases separating them. The CDR3 covers 14 residues.

The chain uses TRBV27 and TRBJ2-2; 12 nucleotides align to TRBD2. V was pared by 3 bases and J by 3 bases, with 8 bases of the junction left unmatched. The CDR3 is 18 residues long. Germline CDR1 is MNHEY and CDR2 is SMNVEV (reference sequence). The chain's CDR3 is CASSFLLAGGRDTGELFF. The DNA for the CDR3 is TGTGCCAGCAGTTTCCTCCTAGCGGGAGGGCGGGACACCGGGGAGCTGTTTTTT.

On this clone itself: The same CDR3 can be traced to other DNA sequences in this sample. The chain links TRBV7-2 to TRBJ2-2, with D possibly matching TRBD2 (5 bases). Germline loops: CDR1 SGHTA, CDR2 FQGNSA. The ends were cut back, 1 base at V and 0 bases at J, with 9 bases in the middle. The CDR3 runs 16 residues. The CDR3, as DNA: TGTGCCAGCAGCTTAGTGGCGGGCACGAACACCGGGGAGCTGTTTTTT. It encodes CASSLVAGTNTGELFF.

The chain combines TRBV5-4 with TRBJ1-4, with D possibly TRBD1 on 5 matching bases. The CDR3 contains 15 residues. The germline gives CDR1 SGHNT, CDR2 YYREEE (reference sequence). Trimming pared 1 base from V and 3 bases from J, leaving 10 bases between. CDR3 bases: TGTGCCAGCAGCTTGAGAGGGGCTCCTAATGAAAAACTGTTTTTT. It translates to CASSLRGAPNEKLFF.

The chain carries TRBV4-1 and TRBJ2-3, with D possibly matching TRBD1 (6 bases). The germline gives CDR1 MGHRA, CDR2 YSYEKL. This CDR3 spans 14 amino acids. The V end lost 4 bases, the J end lost 3 bases, and 11 bases lay between the germline ends. CDR3 protein: CASSLETGTDTQYF. The CDR3, as DNA: TGCGCCAGCAGCCTGGAAACAGGGACAGATACGCAGTATTTT.

V and J are TRBV2 and TRBJ2-7; tentative D call: TRBD2 (6 bases). Germline V gene data show CDR1 as SNHLY and CDR2 as FYNNEI. This CDR3 has 14 amino acids. V lost 4 bases, J lost 1 base, and 11 bases lay in between. DNA for the CDR3: TGTGCCAGCAGTGCGCGGGGCGCATCCTACGAGCAGTACTTC. Protein product: CASSARGASYEQYF. The full variable domain, rest sourced from reference TRBV2 and TRBJ2-7, is EPEVTQTPSHQVTQMGQEVILRCVPISNHLYFYWYRQILGQKVEFLVSFYNNEISEKSEIFDDQFSVERPDGSNFTLKIRSTKLEDSAMYFCASSARGASYEQYFGPGTRLTVT.